This T cell receptor (beta chain) came from a study of blood T cell repertoires in COVID-19. Overall study: T cells, B-cell-depleted T cells, or PBMCs provided the cDNA or gDNA that served as material.

Authors' methods: Reference gene primers were amplified, and this amplification served to estimate nucleated cell counts. Sequencing used immunoSEQ multiplex PCR; TCRdb keeps in-frame clones, though not all of them. The DNA gave D and trimming, while V, J and clone size come from that table. The sample carries approximately 190,000 clones, about 93% recorded once. The germline V gene encodes CDR1 MGHDK and CDR2 SYGVNS. CDR3 length: 14 residues. Deletions cut 2 bases from V and 7 bases from J, with 15 bases between. Sequencing input: peripheral blood. The receptor was isolated from a man in his forties or fifties with acute or convalescent COVID-19. V gene TRBV25-1 combines with J gene TRBJ2-7; D remains ambiguous. The CDR3 DNA reads TGTGCCAGCAGTGAAGTCATTCCTACCGGGGAGCAGTACTTC. This codes for CASSEVIPTGEQYF.